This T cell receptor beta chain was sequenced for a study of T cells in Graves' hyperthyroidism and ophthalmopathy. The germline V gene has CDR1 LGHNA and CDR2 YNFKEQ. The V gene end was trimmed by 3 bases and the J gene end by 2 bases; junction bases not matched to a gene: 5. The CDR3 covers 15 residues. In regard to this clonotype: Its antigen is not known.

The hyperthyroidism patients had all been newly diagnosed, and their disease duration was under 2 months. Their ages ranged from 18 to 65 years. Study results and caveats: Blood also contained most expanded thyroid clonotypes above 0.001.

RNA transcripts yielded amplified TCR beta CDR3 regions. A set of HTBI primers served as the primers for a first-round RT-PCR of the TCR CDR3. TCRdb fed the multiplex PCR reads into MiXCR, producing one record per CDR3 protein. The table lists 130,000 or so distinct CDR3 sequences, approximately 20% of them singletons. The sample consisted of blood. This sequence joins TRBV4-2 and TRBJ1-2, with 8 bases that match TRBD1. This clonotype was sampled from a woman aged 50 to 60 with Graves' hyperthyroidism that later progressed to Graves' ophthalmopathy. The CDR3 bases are TGTGCCAGCAGCCATGGACAGGGAGTGAACTATGGCTACACCTTC. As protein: CASSHGQGVNYGYTF.